Sequencing of this T cell receptor beta chain was carried out in a study of cytomegalovirus exposure and HLA in healthy donors. Overall study: In an earlier analysis, around 120 million unique TCR beta sequences were found from some 200 million T cells.

Comment on this clone: Its antigen is not identified.

This CDR3 has 14 amino acids. Germline V gene sequence: CDR1 SGHRS, CDR2 YFSETQ. The trim removed 4 bases at V and 7 bases at J, leaving 6 bases unmatched. Vbeta (60) and Jbeta (13) primers were used in the PCR. Clones were read by immunoSEQ multiplex PCR, and TCRdb kept only the in-frame ones, dropping some. The sample contains 150,000 to 200,000 clones, around 84% of which appear only once. General study findings and limits: In vitro work confirmed that three CMV-associated chains recognize CMV antigens. Later analysis found that TCR beta chains associated with HLA were more clonally expanded than other, equally common chains.

This TCR derives from a woman between 18 and 30 years old in good health and CMV-seronegative. The chain joins TRBV5-1 to TRBJ1-2, with 11 bases that match TRBD1. The sequencing input was PBMCs. Written as DNA, the CDR3 is TGCGCCAGCAGCGCCGGACAGGGGGCGGGTGGCTACACCTTC. It yields the protein CASSAGQGAGGYTF.